This T cell receptor beta chain comes out of a study of blood T cell repertoires in COVID-19. Study-level information: Spain, Italy and the United States supplied samples that represented acute and convalescent COVID-19. T cells, B-cell-depleted T cells, or PBMCs supplied cDNA or gDNA.

Per the study methods: Reference gene primer amplification gave nucleated cell count estimates. The data were produced by immunoSEQ multiplex PCR, yet TCRdb's version contains in-frame clones alone and is incomplete. Clone size and the V and J calls come from that table; the DNA yielded D and trimming. The sample has roughly 310,000 clones, 90% seen once. CDR3 length: 13 amino acids. Germline V gives CDR1 SQVTM, CDR2 ANQGSEA. The V end lost 4 bases, the J end lost 1 base, and 8 bases lay between the germline ends. Symptom resolution, clearance, or two negative PCRs marked donors in Cohort 3 as recovered.

The V call is TRBV29-1, the J call TRBJ1-5; D not resolved. Specimen: PBMCs or T cells enriched from blood (not recorded which). This receptor was obtained from a man aged 60-69 years who had recovered from COVID-19. The CDR3, as DNA: TGCAGCGTTGGCGAGTTCAGCAATCAGCCCCAGCATTTT. Protein: CSVGEFSNQPQHF.